Below are 5 T cell receptor beta chains sequenced from a single sample in a study of blood T cell repertoires in COVID-19. Generated by immunoSEQ multiplex PCR, the TCRdb table keeps only in-frame clones and is missing some. The table shows 95,000 to 150,000 clones, with roughly four fifths occurring only once. Material: peripheral blood. The receptor set was obtained from a man aged 80 or over with COVID-19, enrolled during active disease.

V and J are TRBV27 and TRBJ2-2, with D possibly being TRBD1 (5 bases). Germline CDR1 and CDR2: MNHEY and SMNVEV (reference sequence). There are 14 residues in the CDR3. V was clipped by 6 bases and J by 1 base, with 9 bases between them. The CDR3 nucleotides are TGTGCCAGCAGCCTCGGACAGAACACCGGGGAGCTGTTTTTT. Translating gives CASSLGQNTGELFF.

The rearrangement uses TRBV10-2 and TRBJ2-7; D is perhaps TRBD2 (5 bases). Trimming cost V 6 bases and J 6 bases, with 12 bases left between them. Germline CDR1 is WSHSY and CDR2 is SAAADI. CDR3 length: 12 amino acids. The chain's CDR3 is CASRTTPGEQYF. The CDR3 bases are TGCGCCAGCAGGACTACACCGGGCGAGCAGTACTTC.

The rearrangement uses TRBV6-2 or TRBV6-3 and TRBJ1-1; perhaps TRBD1 as D (5 bases). V gave up 6 bases and J gave up 0 bases, with 11 bases separating them. CDR3 length: 14 residues. Germline CDR1 is MNHEY and CDR2 is SVGEGT. The CDR3 protein is CASSRGTVNTEAFF. In nucleotides, the CDR3 is TGTGCCAGCAGCCGCGGGACGGTGAACACTGAAGCTTTCTTT.

This clone was counted a few times. The V call is TRBV15, the J call TRBJ2-5, with a tentative D call TRBD1 (5 bases). Germline CDR1 is LNHNV and CDR2 is YYDKDF (reference sequence). CDR3 size: 14 residues. Deletions cut 0 bases from V and 8 bases from J, with 13 bases between. The CDR3 nucleotides read TGTGCCACCAGCAGAGATAGGGGCGGCGGTACCCAGTACTTC. This gives the protein CATSRDRGGGTQYF.

This clone was observed once. V usage is TRBV15 and J usage is TRBJ2-3; 11 bases are shared with TRBD2. Germline CDR1 reads LNHNV; CDR2 reads YYDKDF (reference sequence). J lost 6 bases, V lost 2 bases, and 13 bases had no gene match. This CDR3 is built from 18 residues. CDR3: CATSRTPGLAVTLDTQYF. CDR3 DNA: TGTGCCACCAGCAGAACCCCGGGACTAGCGGTTACTCTGGATACGCAGTATTTT.